The text below deals with one T cell receptor (beta chain). This entry comes from a study of T cell changes during pregnancy in multiple sclerosis. Germline V gene data show CDR1 as LGHNA and CDR2 as YNFKEQ. V was trimmed by 4 bases and J by 2 bases, leaving 14 bases between them. The CDR3 consists of 15 residues. TCRdb's table, derived via immunoSEQ multiplex PCR, lists solely in-frame clones and lacks some. The sample consists of around 48,000 clones, approximately 92% of them appearing once. The sequence was collected from a female donor in good health, enrolled as a control in a pregnancy study. The material was CD4+ T cells from peripheral blood mononuclear cells, obtained in the second trimester of pregnancy. The gene calls are TRBV4-2 and TRBJ1-2; D might be TRBD1 (6 bases). The CDR3 region has the DNA TGTGCCAGCAGCCGAGACCCAACAGGGAACTATGGCTACACCTTC. It yields the protein CASSRDPTGNYGYTF.